The T cell receptor (beta chain) under discussion was sequenced for a study of T cells expressing NK-cell markers. With respect to this clonotype: Its antigen is not known.

Study-level findings and limits: Five or six donors showed dominant NKG2C+ clonotypes comprising roughly 1.0-7.5% of their CD8+ T cells.

Researchers built TCR beta cDNA using 5'RACE template switching with UMIs. No DNA is given; TCRdb re-called the 5' RACE reads and lists each CDR3 protein once. In all, the sample yields fewer than 400,000 distinct CDR3 sequences. Germline-derived CDR1 and CDR2 are DFQATT and SNEGSKA (reference sequence). CDR3 size: 15 residues. The sample consisted of blood T cells: a sorted CD56 or NKG2C T cell subset, CD4+ or CD8+ T cells, or bulk PBMC T cells (not recorded which). The rearrangement uses TRBV20-1 and TRBJ1-2; TCRdb's assignment of TRBD1 cannot be checked, as there is no DNA. The receptor was derived from a man aged 18-70 years in good health. CDR3 region: CSATRDRGSFYGYTF.